This entry concerns a single TCR beta chain. This clonotype has at least ten counts. It lacks a known antigen. The sample holds no much larger clone one base away, and base qualities are not on file. The CDR3 covers 13 residues, taking in both the cysteine and the phenylalanine. The entry retains the CDR3 DNA only, 39 bases that are in frame from base 1. The germline V gene gives CDR1 as SGHTA and CDR2 as FQGNSA. V is reduced by 2 bases and J by 4 bases, leaving a spacing of 7 bases between them. The data originate from a study of T cells in Graves' hyperthyroidism and ophthalmopathy (dated by TCRdb to the late 2010s). In terms of the full investigation: Peripheral blood samples were taken at initial diagnosis, before any treatment was given. To identify TCR V-J signatures that set the groups apart, the researchers used a discovery cohort of 100 patients, made up of roughly 45 with Graves' ophthalmopathy and 57 with stable Graves' hyperthyroidism. According to the paper, TCR Vbeta CDR3 sequencing was carried out on 120 to 150 peripheral blood samples, which came from fewer than 50 ophthalmopathy, 75 or so hyperthyroidism and approximately 17 progressor patients. Thyroid tissue and blood T-cell repertoires from over 5 Graves' hyperthyroidism patients were also compared in the study. The roughly 99 discovery patients were divided at random into training and test sets in a 7:3 ratio. After sampling, hyperthyroidism patients received methimazole starting at 30 mg daily, and ophthalmopathy patients received high-dose intravenous methylprednisolone. Whether ophthalmopathy could be predicted prospectively was tested in an independent validation cohort made up of about 20 hyperthyroidism patients plus 17 patients who later progressed to ophthalmopathy. Study-wide conclusions, independent of this receptor: Most expanded thyroid clonotypes (frequency above 0.001) were also detected in blood, suggesting blood repertoires may reflect thyroid immune responses. Ophthalmopathy was separated from stable hyperthyroidism by a 13 V-J signature model, with about 88% sensitivity and approximately 84% specificity obtained in cross-validation and 80%/75% obtained in testing. In validation, progression to ophthalmopathy was predicted by the model with 65% to 71% sensitivity and 72.22% specificity, a median of about 6.4 months before onset. Sample size was not statistically predetermined, and blinding of investigators to group allocation was not performed.

The TCR beta CDR3 regions were amplified from RNA transcripts. The first round of RT-PCR for the TCR CDR3 was performed with the HTBI primer set and the Qiagen OneStep RT-PCR kit. Libraries were constructed in a second round of multiplex PCR, after which size selection and purification were carried out. Libraries were sequenced paired-end with 100 bp reads on an Illumina HiSeq2000. In the original analysis: SOAPnuke was used to process the raw data, throwing out any read that contained adapters or uncalled bases, had a mean Phred below 15, or lacked an exact constant-primer or identifier match. COPE v1.2.5 was used to merge the high-quality paired reads, and each unique nucleotide sequence was defined as a clonotype. Clonotypes were aligned to IMGT TRBV, TRBD and TRBJ reference segments using MiTCR v1.1. The analysis was restricted to V-J combinations with a frequency above 0.0001, which together covered over 99% of the repertoires. The TCS score was defined as F50 (clonal expansion) divided by E x V (chaos), with BLOSUM62-based TCRdist calculated between CDR3 peptides within each V-J. Welch's t-statistics and random forest reduced several hundred V-J features to 10 to 15, which were used in a naive Bayes classifier (R e1071). TCRdb trimmed public reads at Q25 via fastp, called clones via MiXCR and kept in-frame beta chains. Under each unique CDR3 protein, matching rows form one entry showing the most common genes and DNA. These V and J calls are TCRdb output, not the study's own analysis. This sample has 500,000 or so distinct CDR3 sequences in its table, and under 20% of those were observed once. The top ten clonotypes cover approximately 15% of the sample.

Ophthalmopathy patients had moderately to severely active disease, with a Clinical Activity Score of 3 or more, a NOSPECS grade of 4 or more, and a disease duration of less than 3 months. Any patient with an uncontrolled infection, another autoimmune disease, pregnancy or lactation was excluded. Clinical symptoms, serum thyroxine and TRAb, thyroid ultrasound, and orbital computed tomography formed the basis for the diagnoses. Ficoll-Paque density gradient centrifugation was used to isolate PBMCs from around 10 ml of fresh peripheral blood. Trizol reagent was used to extract total RNA, and RNA quality was then checked on an Agilent 2100 Bioanalyzer.

Material for sequencing was blood. The rearranged segments are TRBV7-2 and TRBJ2-3; the D gene cannot be resolved reliably. The sequence was collected from a woman younger than 35 with Graves' ophthalmopathy. The CDR3 reads CASSLFSADTQYF. DNA sequence: TGTGCCAGCAGCTTATTCAGCGCAGATACGCAGTATTTT.